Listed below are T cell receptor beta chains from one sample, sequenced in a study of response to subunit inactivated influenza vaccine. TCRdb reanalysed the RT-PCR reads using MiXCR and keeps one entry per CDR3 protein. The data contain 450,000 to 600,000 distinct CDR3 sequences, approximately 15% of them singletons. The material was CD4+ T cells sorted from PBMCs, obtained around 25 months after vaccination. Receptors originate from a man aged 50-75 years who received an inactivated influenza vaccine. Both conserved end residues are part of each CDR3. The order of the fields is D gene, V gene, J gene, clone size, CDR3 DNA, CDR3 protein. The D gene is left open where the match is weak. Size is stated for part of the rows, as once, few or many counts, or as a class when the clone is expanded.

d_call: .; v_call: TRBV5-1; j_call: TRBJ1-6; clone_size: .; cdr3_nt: TGCGCCAGCAGACAACAGGGAAGGGATTCACCCCTCCACTTT; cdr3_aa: CASRQQGRDSPLHF
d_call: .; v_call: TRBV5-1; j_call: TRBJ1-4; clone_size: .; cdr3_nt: TGCGCCAGCAGCTTGGCCGCAGGGTCAAATGAAAAACTGTTTTTT; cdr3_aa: CASSLAAGSNEKLFF
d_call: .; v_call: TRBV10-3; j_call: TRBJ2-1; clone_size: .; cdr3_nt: TGTGCCATCAGTGATTTTAGCGGCAGTTACAATGAGCAGTTCTTC; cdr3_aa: CAISDFSGSYNEQFF
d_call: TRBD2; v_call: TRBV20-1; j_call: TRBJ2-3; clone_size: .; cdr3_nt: TGCAGTGCTAGCGGGACTAGCGGGGGGGCCGGGTTTACAGATACGCAGTATTTT; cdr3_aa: CSASGTSGGAGFTDTQYF
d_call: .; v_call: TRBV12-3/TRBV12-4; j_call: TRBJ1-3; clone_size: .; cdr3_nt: TGTGCCAGCAGTCTATACGTTGGAACGGTGAGAAACACCATATATTTT; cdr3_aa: CASSLYVGTVRNTIYF
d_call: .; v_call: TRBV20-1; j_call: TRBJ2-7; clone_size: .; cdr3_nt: TGCAGTGAGCTAGGGGACCTCGAGCAGTACTTC; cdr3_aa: CSELGDLEQYF
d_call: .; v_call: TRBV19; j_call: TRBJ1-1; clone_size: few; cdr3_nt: TGTGCCAGTAGTTGGCAGGGTGGGACTGAAGCTTTCTTT; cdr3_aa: CASSWQGGTEAFF
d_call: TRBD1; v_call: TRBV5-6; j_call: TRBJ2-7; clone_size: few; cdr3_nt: TGTGCCAGCAGCCCACCGACAGGGTACGAGCAGTACTTC; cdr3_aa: CASSPPTGYEQYF
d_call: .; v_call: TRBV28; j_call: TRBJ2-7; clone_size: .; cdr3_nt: TGTGCCAGCAGTGGGTCCGCCGGGGGCCCCTACGAGCAGTACTTC; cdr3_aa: CASSGSAGGPYEQYF
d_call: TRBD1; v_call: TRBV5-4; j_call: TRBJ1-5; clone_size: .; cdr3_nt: TGTGCCAGCAGCTTGGGGGAACAGGGGGCCCAGCATTTT; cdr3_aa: CASSLGEQGAQHF
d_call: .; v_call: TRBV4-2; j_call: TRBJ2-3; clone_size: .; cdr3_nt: TGTGCCAGCAGCTCACACAGGGAAGATACGCAGTATTTT; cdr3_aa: CASSSHREDTQYF
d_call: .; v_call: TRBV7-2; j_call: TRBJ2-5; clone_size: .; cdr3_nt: TGTGCCAGCAGCCCCATGGGGCCGCTTCAAGAGACCCAGTACTTC; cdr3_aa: CASSPMGPLQETQYF
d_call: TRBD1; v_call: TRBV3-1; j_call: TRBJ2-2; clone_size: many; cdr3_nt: TGTGCCAGCAGCCACCGCACCAACCGGGACAGGGGTAGGACCGGGGAGCTGTTTTTT; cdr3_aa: CASSHRTNRDRGRTGELFF
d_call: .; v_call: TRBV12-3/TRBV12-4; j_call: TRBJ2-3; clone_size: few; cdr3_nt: TGTGCCAGCAGTCATACCGCCCGTGTGGATACGCAGTATTTT; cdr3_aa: CASSHTARVDTQYF
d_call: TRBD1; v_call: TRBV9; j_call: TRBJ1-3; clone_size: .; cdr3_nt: TGTGCCAGCAGCGCGGGGACAGGCCTCTCTGGAAACACCATATATTTT; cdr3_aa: CASSAGTGLSGNTIYF
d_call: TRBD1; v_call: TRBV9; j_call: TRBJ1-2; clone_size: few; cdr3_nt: TGTGCCAGCAGCACGGGACAGGGGGCTATTCACTATGGCTACACCTTC; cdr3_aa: CASSTGQGAIHYGYTF
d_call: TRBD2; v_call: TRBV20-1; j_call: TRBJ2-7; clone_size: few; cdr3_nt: TGCAGTGCTAGTCGACTAGCGGGAGGGCCTAGCGAGCAGTACTTC; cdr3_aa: CSASRLAGGPSEQYF
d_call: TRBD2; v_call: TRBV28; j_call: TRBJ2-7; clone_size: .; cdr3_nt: TGTGCCAGCAATCCGCCGGGACTAGCGGGGGGGAGGGAGCAGTACTTC; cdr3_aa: CASNPPGLAGGREQYF
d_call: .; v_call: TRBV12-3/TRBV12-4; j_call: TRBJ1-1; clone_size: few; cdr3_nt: TGTGCCAGCAGTTTGGACACATCTATTGAAGCTTTCTTT; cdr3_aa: CASSLDTSIEAFF
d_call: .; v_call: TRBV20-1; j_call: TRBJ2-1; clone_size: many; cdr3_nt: TGCAGTGCAACCACCCCCGGGAGCAATCACAATGAGCAGTTCTTC; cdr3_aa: CSATTPGSNHNEQFF
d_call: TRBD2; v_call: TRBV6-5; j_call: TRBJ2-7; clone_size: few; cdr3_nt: TGTGCCAGCAGTTACAGGGGCGGGAGGGCCTACGAGCAGTACTTC; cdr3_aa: CASSYRGGRAYEQYF
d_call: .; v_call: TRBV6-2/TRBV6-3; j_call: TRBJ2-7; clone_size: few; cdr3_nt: TGTGCAGGAGGGAGCTCCTACGAGCAGTACTTC; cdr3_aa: CAGGSSYEQYF
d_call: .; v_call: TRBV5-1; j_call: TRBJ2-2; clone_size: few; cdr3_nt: TGCGCCAGCAGCTTCTCGGGTCGCGCCGGGGAGCTGTTTTTT; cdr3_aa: CASSFSGRAGELFF
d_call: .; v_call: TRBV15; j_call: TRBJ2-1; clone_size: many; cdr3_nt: TGTGCCACCAGCAGGGGAGCGGTCTACAATGAGCAGTTCTTC; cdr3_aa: CATSRGAVYNEQFF
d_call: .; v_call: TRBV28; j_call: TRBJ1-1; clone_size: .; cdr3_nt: TGTGCCAGCAGTTTTAAGCGAGGAGGGCTCACTGAAGCTTTCTTT; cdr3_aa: CASSFKRGGLTEAFF
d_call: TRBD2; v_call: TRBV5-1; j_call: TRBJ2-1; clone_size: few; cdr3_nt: TGCGCCAGCAGCTTGTGGGCTAGCGGGTACTCCTACAATGAGCAGTTCTTC; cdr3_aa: CASSLWASGYSYNEQFF
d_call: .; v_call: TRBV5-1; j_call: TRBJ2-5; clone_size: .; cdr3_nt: TGCGCCAGCAGCGCCCTCGAGACCCAGTACTTC; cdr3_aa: CASSALETQYF
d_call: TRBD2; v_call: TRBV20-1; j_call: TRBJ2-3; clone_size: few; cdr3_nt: TGCAGTGCTAGAGAGGGGACTAGCCTCACAGATACGCAGTATTTT; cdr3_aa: CSAREGTSLTDTQYF
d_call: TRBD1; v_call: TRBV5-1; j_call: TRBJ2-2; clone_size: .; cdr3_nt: TGCGCCAGCAGTAGACAGGGGGCGAACACCGGGGAGCTGTTTTTT; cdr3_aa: CASSRQGANTGELFF
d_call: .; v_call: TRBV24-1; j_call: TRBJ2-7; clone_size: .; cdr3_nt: TGTGCCACCAGTGCGGGGGTGTCCTACGAGCAGTACTTC; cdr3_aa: CATSAGVSYEQYF
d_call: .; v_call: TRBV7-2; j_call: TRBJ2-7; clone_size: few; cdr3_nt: TGTGCCAGCAGCTTAAGGACGGAGTCCTACGAGCAGTACTTC; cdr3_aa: CASSLRTESYEQYF
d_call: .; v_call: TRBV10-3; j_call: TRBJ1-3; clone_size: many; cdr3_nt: TGTGCCATCAGTGAGTCGCGAACACGAAACACCATATATTTT; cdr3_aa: CAISESRTRNTIYF
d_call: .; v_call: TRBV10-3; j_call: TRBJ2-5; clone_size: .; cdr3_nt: TGTGCCATCAGTGATCGGCAGCAAGAGACCCAGTACTTC; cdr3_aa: CAISDRQQETQYF
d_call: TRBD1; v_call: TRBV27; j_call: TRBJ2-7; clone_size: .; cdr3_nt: TGTGCCAGCAGTTTATCCGGGACAGGGTCCTTCGAGCAGTACTTC; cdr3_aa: CASSLSGTGSFEQYF
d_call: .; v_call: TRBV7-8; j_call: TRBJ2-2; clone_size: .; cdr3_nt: TGTGCCAGCAGCTTGAGGAGGGACCCCGGGGAGCTGTTTTTT; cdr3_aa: CASSLRRDPGELFF
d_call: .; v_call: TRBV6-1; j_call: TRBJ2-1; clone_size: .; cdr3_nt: TGTGCCAGCAGACCGGGACTGCTTAGCGATGAGCAGTTCTTC; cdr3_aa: CASRPGLLSDEQFF
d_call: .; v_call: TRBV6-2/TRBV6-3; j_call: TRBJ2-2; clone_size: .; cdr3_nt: TGTGCCAGCTTGGAGTTGGGGGAGCTGTTTTTT; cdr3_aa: CASLELGELFF
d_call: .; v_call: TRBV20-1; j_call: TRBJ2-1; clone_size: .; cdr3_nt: TGCAGTGCTAGCGCTGGAAGCTCCTACAATGAGCAGTTCTTC; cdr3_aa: CSASAGSSYNEQFF
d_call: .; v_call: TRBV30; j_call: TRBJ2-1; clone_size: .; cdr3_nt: TGTGCCTGGGATCAGGGGAGCTCCTACAATGAGCAGTTCTTC; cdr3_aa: CAWDQGSSYNEQFF
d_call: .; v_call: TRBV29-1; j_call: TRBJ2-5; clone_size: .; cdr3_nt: TGCAGCACAGATTGGGGGGAGACCCAGTACTTC; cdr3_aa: CSTDWGETQYF
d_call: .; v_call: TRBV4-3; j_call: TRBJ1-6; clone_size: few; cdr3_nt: TGCGCCAGCAGCCAAGGCGGAGGCTTTAATTCACCCCTCCACTTT; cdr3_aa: CASSQGGGFNSPLHF
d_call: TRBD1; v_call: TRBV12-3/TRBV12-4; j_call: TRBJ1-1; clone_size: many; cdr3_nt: TGTGCCAGCACCCCACAGGGGATCATGAACACTGAAGCTTTCTTT; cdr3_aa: CASTPQGIMNTEAFF
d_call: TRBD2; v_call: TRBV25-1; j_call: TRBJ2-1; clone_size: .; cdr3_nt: TGTGCCAGCAGTTTAGCGGGGACCAATGAGCAGTTCTTC; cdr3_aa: CASSLAGTNEQFF
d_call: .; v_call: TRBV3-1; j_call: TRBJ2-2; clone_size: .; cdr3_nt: TGTGCCAGCAGCCAAATCAGACAGACGAACACCGGGGAGCTGTTTTTT; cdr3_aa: CASSQIRQTNTGELFF
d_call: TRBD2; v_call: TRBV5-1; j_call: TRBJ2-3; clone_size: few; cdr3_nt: TGCGCCAGCCTGGCGGGAGGGCCCTCAGATACGCAGTATTTT; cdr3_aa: CASLAGGPSDTQYF
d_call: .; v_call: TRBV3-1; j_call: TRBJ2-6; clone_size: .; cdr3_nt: TGTGCCAGCAGCCAGAACAGCCTTTTGGCCAACGTCCTGACTTTC; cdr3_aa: CASSQNSLLANVLTF
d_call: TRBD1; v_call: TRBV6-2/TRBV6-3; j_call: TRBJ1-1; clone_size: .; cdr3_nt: TGTGCCAGCTTACGGGGACAGGGGTACACTGAAGCTTTCTTT; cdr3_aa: CASLRGQGYTEAFF
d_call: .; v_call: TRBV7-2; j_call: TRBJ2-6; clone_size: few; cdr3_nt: TGTGCCAGCAGCTCACGCGCCCGGGGAGCCAACGTCCTGACTTTC; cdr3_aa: CASSSRARGANVLTF
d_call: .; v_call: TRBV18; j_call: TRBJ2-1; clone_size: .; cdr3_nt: TGTGCCAGCTCACCACCGTTCGGGTATTCCTACAATGAGCAGTTCTTC; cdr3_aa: CASSPPFGYSYNEQFF
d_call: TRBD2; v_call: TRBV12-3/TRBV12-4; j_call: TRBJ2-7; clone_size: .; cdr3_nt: TGTGCCAGCAGTTTAGCGAGGACGGGAGGGGCCTACGAGCAGTACTTC; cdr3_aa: CASSLARTGGAYEQYF
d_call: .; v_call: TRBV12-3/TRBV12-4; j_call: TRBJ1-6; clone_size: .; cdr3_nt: TGTGCCAGCAGTTTAGGGGCATATGGGACAAGCTATAATTCACCCCTCCACTTT; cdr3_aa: CASSLGAYGTSYNSPLHF
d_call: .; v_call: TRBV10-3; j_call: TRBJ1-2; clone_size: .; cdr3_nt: TGTGCCATCAGTGACCCGACAGGTCAAAACTATGGCTACACCTTC; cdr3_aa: CAISDPTGQNYGYTF
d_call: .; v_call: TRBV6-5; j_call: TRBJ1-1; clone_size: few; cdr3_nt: TGTGCCAGCAGTTACTCGCAGGGGAGGGGTGAAGCTTTCTTT; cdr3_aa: CASSYSQGRGEAFF
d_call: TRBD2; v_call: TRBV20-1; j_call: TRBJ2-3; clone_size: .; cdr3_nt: TGCAGTGCTAGAGCTAGCGGGAGGGACACAGATACGCAGTATTTT; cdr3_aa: CSARASGRDTDTQYF
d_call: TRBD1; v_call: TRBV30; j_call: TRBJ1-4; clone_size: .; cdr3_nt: TGTGCCTGGAGTGCCTGGGACAGACCTAATGAAAAACTGTTTTTT; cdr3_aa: CAWSAWDRPNEKLFF
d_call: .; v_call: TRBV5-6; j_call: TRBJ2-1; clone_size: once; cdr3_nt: TGTGCCAGCGGCCGAGTCGGGGGACCTTGGAATGAGCAGTTCTTC; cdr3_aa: CASGRVGGPWNEQFF
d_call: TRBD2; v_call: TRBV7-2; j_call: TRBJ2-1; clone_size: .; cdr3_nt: TGTGCCAGCAGCTCCCCTACGGGACTAGCGGGGTACAATGAGCAGTTCTTC; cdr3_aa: CASSSPTGLAGYNEQFF
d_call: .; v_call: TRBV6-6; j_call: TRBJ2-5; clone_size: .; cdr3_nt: TGTGCCAGCAGTTACTGGGGAGAGACCCAGTACTTC; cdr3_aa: CASSYWGETQYF
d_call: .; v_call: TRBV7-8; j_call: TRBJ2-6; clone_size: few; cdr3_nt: TGTGCCACCCACACGGACAGAAGGTATGGGGCCAACGTCCTGACTTTC; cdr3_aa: CATHTDRRYGANVLTF
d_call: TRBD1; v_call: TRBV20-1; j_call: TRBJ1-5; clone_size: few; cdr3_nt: TGCAGTGCTGGGGGACAGAACAATCAGCCCCAGCATTTT; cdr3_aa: CSAGGQNNQPQHF